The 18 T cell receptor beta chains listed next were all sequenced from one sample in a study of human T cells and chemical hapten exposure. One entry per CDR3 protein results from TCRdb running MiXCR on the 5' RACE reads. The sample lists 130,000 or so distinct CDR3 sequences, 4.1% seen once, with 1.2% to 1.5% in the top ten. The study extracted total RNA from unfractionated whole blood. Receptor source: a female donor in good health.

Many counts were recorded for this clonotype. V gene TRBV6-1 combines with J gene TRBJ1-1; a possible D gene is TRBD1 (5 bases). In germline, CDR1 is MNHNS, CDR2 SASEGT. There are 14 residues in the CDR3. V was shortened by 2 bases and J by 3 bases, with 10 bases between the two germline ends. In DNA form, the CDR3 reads TGTGCCAGCAGTGAAAGGGGCCGCGACACTGAAGCTTTCTTT. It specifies CASSERGRDTEAFF.

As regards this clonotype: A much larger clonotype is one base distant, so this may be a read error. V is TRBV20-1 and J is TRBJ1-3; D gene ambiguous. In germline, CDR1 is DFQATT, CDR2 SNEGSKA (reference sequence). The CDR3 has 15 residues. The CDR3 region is CSARDPGKSGKTIYF. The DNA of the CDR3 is TGCAGTGCTAGAGATCCTGGAAAATCTGGAAAAACCATATATTTT.

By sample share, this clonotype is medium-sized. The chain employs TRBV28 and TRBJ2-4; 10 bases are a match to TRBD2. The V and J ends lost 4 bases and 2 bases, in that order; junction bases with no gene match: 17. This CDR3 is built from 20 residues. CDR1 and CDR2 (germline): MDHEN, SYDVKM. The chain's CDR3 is CASSSDLVAGGPFPKNIQYF. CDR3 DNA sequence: TGTGCCAGCAGTTCGGACTTGGTAGCGGGGGGACCTTTTCCCAAAAACATTCAGTACTTC.

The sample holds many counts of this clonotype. For the CDR3, the DNA is TGTGCCATCAGTGCCCAGGGGAGCGGATCGGGGTGGACTGAAGCTTTCTTT. Protein product: CAISAQGSGSGWTEAFF. The chain recombines TRBV10-3 with TRBJ1-1; maybe TRBD1 (6 bases). Per germline, CDR1 ENHRY and CDR2 SYGVKD. V dropped 4 bases and J dropped 5 bases, with 23 bases sitting between them. This CDR3 is 17 amino acids long.

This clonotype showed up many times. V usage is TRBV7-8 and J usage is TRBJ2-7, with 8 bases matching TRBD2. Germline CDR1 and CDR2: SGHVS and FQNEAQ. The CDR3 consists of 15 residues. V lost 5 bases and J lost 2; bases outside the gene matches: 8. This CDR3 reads CASSRSGKVTYEQYF. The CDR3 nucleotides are TGTGCCAGCAGCCGTAGCGGGAAGGTAACCTACGAGCAGTACTTC.

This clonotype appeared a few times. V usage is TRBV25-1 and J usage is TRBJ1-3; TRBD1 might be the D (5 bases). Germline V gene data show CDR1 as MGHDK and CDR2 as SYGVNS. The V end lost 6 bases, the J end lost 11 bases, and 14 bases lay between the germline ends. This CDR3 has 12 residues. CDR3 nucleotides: TGTGCCAGCAGCCCACTTAGGGGACCCATATATTTT. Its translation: CASSPLRGPIYF.

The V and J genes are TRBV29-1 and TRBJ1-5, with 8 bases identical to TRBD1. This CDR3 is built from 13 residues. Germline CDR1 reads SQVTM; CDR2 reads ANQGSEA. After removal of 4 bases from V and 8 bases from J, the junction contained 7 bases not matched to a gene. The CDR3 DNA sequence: TGCAGCGTTGTTGGAGACAGGGGCGAGCCCCAGCATTTT. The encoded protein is CSVVGDRGEPQHF.

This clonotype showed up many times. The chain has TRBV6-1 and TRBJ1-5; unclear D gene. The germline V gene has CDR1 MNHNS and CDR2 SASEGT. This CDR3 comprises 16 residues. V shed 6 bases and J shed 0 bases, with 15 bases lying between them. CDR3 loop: CASSDGRLFSNQPQHF. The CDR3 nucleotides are TGTGCCAGCAGCGACGGTAGGCTTTTTAGCAATCAGCCCCAGCATTTT.

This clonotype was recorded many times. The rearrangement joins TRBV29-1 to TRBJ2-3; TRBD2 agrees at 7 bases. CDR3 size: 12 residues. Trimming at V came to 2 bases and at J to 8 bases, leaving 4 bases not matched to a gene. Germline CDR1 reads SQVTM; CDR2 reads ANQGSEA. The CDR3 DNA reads TGCAGCGTTGAAAGCGGGGAGGTTACGCAGTATTTT. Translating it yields CSVESGEVTQYF.

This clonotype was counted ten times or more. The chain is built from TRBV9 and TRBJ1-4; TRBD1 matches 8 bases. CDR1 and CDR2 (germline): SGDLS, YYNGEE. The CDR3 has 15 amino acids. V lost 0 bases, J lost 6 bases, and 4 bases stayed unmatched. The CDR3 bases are TGTGCCAGCAGCGTAGAGGGACAGGATTATGAAAAACTGTTTTTT. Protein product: CASSVEGQDYEKLFF.

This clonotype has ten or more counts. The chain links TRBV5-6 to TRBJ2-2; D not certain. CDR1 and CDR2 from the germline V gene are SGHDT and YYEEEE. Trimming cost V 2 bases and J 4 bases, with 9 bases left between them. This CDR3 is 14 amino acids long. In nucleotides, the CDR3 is TGTGCCAGCAGCTTTGATGCGAGCACCGGGGAGCTGTTTTTT. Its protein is CASSFDASTGELFF. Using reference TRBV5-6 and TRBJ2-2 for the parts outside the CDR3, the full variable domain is DAGVTQSPTHLIKTRGQQVTLRCSPKSGHDTVSWYQQALGQGPQFIFQYYEEEERQRGNFPDRFSGHQFPNYSSELNVNALLLGDSALYLCASSFDASTGELFFGEGSRLTVL.

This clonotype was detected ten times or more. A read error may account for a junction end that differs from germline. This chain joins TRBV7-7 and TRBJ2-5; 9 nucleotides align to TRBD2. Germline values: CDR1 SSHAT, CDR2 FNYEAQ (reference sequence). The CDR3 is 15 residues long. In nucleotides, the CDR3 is TGTGCTAGCAGCGAATATAGCGGGGGTTCTGAGACCCAGTACTTC. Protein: CASSEYSGGSETQYF.

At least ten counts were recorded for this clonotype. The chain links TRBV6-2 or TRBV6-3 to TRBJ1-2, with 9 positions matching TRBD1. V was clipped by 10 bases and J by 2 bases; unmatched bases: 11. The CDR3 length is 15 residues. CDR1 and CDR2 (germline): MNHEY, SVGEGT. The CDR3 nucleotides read TGTGCCACAAGGGGACAGGGAGGACCGAACTATGGCTACACCTTC. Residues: CATRGQGGPNYGYTF.

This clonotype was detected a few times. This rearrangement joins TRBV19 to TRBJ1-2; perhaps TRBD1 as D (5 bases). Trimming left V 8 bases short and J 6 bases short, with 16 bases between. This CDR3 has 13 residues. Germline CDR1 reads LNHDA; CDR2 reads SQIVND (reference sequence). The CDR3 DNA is TGTGCCAGTGGGGACTTCCTAGGCCATGGCTACACCTTC. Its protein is CASGDFLGHGYTF.

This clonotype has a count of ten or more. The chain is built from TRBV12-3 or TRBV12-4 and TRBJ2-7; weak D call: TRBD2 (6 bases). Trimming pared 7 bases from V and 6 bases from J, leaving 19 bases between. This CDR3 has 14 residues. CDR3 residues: CASTAGGFTGEQYF. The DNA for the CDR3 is TGTGCCAGCACCGCCGGGGGTTTCACGGGCGAGCAGTACTTC.

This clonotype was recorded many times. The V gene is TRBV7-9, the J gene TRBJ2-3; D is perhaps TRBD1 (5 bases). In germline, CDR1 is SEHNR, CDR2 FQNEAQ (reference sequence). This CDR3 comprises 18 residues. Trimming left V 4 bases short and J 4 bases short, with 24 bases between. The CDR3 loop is CASSWMDIGRVGADTQYF. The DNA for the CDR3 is TGTGCCAGCAGCTGGATGGACATAGGACGCGTCGGCGCAGATACGCAGTATTTT. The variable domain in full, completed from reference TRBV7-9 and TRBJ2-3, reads DTGVSQNPRHKITKRGQNVTFRCDPISEHNRLYWYRQTLGQGPEFLTYFQNEAQLEKSRLLSDRFSAERPKGSFSTLEIQRTEQGDSAMYLCASSWMDIGRVGADTQYFGPGTRLTVL.

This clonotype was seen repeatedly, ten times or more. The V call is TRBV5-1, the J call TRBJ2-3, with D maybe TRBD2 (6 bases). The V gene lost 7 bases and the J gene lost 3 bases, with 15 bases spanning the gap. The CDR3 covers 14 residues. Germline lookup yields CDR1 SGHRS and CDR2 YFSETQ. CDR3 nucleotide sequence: TGCGCCAGCGGACCGAGCGCGGGGACAGATACGCAGTATTTT. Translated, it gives CASGPSAGTDTQYF.

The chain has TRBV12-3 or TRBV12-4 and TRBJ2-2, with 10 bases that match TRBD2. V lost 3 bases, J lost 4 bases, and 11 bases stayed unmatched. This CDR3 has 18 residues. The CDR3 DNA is TGTGCCAGCAGTTTTCATCTAGCGGGGGTTCGGGCCACCGGGGAGCTGTTTTTT. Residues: CASSFHLAGVRATGELFF.